This T cell receptor beta chain was sequenced during a study of blood T cell repertoires in COVID-19 (dated by TCRdb to the early 2020s). Background for the entire study: Samples from collaborators originated in the United States, Italy and Spain and spanned both the acute and convalescent phases of COVID-19. Where available, HLA class I and class II types were taken from metadata supplied by the sample provider and were not determined by assay-based typing. Sample metadata almost always included a de-identified subject ID, COVID-19 status, age in years and sex. The samples were drawn from the first 160 participants of the ongoing ImmuneRACE study and from under 1,500 subjects provided by 6 global collaborators. The prospective study material was composed of cDNA or gDNA derived from T cells, B-cell-depleted T cells, or PBMCs. The repertoires were released in a freely available public database meant as a resource for research on the immune response to SARS-CoV-2. Subjects who had been exposed to COVID-19, were actively infected with it, or had recovered from it provided the deeply sampled blood TCRbeta repertoires that made up the dataset. Paper-wide results and their limitations: The quantity of clinical and demographic metadata differed by source and by participant and was supplied without curation.

Notes on this clone: Its antigen is not yet known. The input lacks base qualities; no much larger clone sits a single base away.

Collaborating institutions collected whole blood in K2EDTA tubes following their own protocols. For TCRbeta analysis, collaborator samples were shipped as frozen whole blood, as isolated PBMCs, or as DNA extracted from either sample type. The germline V gene supplies CDR1 SGHVS and CDR2 FQNEAQ. CDR3 length: 13 amino acids, cysteine to phenylalanine. Left in the record is the CDR3 DNA by itself, 39 bases read in frame from the first base. Trimming accounts for 8 bases at V and 5 bases at J, while the number of junction bases matched to no gene is 5. TCRbeta CDR3 regions were amplified from genomic DNA by means of the immunoSEQ Assay, a bias-controlled multiplex PCR. The original methods were these. Within the assay, amplification of reference gene primers was used to estimate how many nucleated cells each sample contained. To quantify the absolute abundance of each unique TCRbeta CDR3 rearrangement, sequence reads were collapsed and filtered. For each sample, productive Simpson clonality was calculated by taking the square root of Simpson's diversity index across productive rearrangements. TCRdb carries this immuneACCESS record with in-frame sequences only. Its versions omit some clonotypes, under half of them owing to an unresolved V gene in the studies checked, with the rest unexplained. The D gene and trimming were derived from the DNA, and the V and J assignments and clone size from that table. Across this sample there are around 200,000 clones, with 85% to 90% seen only once. The top ten clonotypes cover approximately 2.5% of the sample.

The V and J segments used are TRBV7-8 and TRBJ2-3; the central 9 bases match TRBD2. The receptor was isolated from a man aged 35 to 55 with active or convalescent COVID-19. Sequencing input: peripheral blood. The CDR3 amino acid sequence is: CASWGSGGDTQYF. The DNA is TGTGCCAGCTGGGGTAGCGGGGGAGATACGCAGTATTTT.